This T cell receptor beta chain is drawn from a study of vaccination effects on CD4 cells after COVID-19 (dated by TCRdb to between 2021 and 2023). In the study overall: Two doses of either the BNT162b2 or the mRNA-1273 mRNA SARS-CoV-2 vaccine were administered to participants. Pre-vaccine samples were drawn from two convalescent patients 16 days and one week before the first dose, at 142 and 148 days after COVID-19 diagnosis. SARS-CoV-2 spike-specific CD4+ TCR repertoires were compared before and after mRNA vaccination in COVID-19 convalescent patients and in infection-naive vaccine recipients. A total of 10 COVID-19 convalescent patients and a handful of SARS-CoV-2-naive healthy vaccine recipients were included in the full study. Cultures from other donors in the study were sequenced with the Oncomine TCR Beta short-read assay on an Illumina iSeq 100. What the work shows at the level of the full study, not this receptor alone: Marked clonal contraction was observed in both infection-induced and vaccine-induced clones at late post-vaccination timepoints, consistent with waning T cell responses. The study was limited by a small number of convalescent patients, and early post-infection timepoints were lacking. Among convalescent patients, the spike-reactive repertoire after vaccination was made up mainly of new vaccine-induced clones that were largely distinct from the clones induced by infection.

To identify antigen-specific CD4+ T cell clonotypes by their expansion, the ViraFEST assay first stimulated PBMC with viral peptide pools and then applied TCR sequencing. After more than 9 days of culture, CD4+ T cells were isolated with the EasySep CD4+ T cell isolation kit. Convalescent patients had PCR-confirmed SARS-CoV-2 infection between March and December 2020, before Alpha, Beta and Delta variants emerged in the United States. Two million PBMC per well were cultured in IMDM with about 4.5% human AB serum, roughly 10 IU/ml IL-2 and gentamicin, plus 10 ug/ml peptides. On days 3 and 7, half of the culture medium was replaced with fresh IL-2-containing medium. Unless otherwise noted, each peptide stimulation condition was cultured in triplicate wells. PBMC were separated from whole blood using Ficoll-Paque Plus gradient centrifugation and were then either cryopreserved at -140C or used fresh. The QIAamp micro DNA kit was used to extract genomic DNA from the cultured CD4+ T cells.

This clone has a single count. Its antigen is currently not known. Base qualities were left out, and no much larger clone turns up one base away. The method behind the library was the immunoSEQ multiplex PCR assay. DNA from the cultured and isolated CD4+ T cells underwent TCR beta CDR3 sequencing. The authors' analysis ran thus. Non-productive TCR sequences were removed and reads were trimmed to the CDR3 region, keeping CDR3s of at least 7 amino acids. The MANAFEST web app was used to identify antigen-specific clonotypes by comparing expansion in peptide wells with expansion in reference cultures. To count as positive, a clone had to show expansion at FDR<0.05 compared with the reference and with all other wells, an odds ratio above 5, and a frequency above 0.1% in two replicate wells. A clonotype was called cross-reactive if it was significantly expanded both in SARS-CoV-2 spike wells and in at least one common cold coronavirus spike condition. Levenshtein distance calculated with the stringdist R package was used to assess CDR3 similarity, and unrooted trees were constructed with ape in R 3.6.1. TCRdb obtained this table from immuneACCESS and retained in-frame rearrangements with V and J assigned. These tables miss some clones; where compared with another copy, unresolved V genes account for less than half of the shortfall, and the remainder is unexplained. V and J calls and clone size come straight from that table; D and trimming were deduced from the DNA. This sample comprises 35,000 to 55,000 clones, around 72% of them detected only once. The ten largest clones represent roughly 29% of the sample.

Based on the germline V gene (reference sequence), the CDR1 and CDR2 sequences are LNHDA and SQIVND. Compared with germline, V lacks 2 bases and J lacks 2 bases; bases without a gene match: 10. Including the terminal cysteine and phenylalanine, the CDR3 comprises 18 residues. The entry retains the CDR3 DNA only, 54 bases that are in frame from base 1. This sample comprised CD4+ T cells from PBMCs cultured with a peptide pool, obtained before COVID-19 vaccination. The receptor chain draws on TRBV19 and TRBJ1-5; a stretch of 9 junction bases matches TRBD1. The TCR comes from a human donor who had a prior SARS-CoV-2 infection. The DNA sequence follows: TGTGCCAGTAGTATAATTGGGTCGGGACAGGGAGGCAATCAGCCCCAGCATTTT. Translated, this is CASSIIGSGQGGNQPQHF.